The 21 T cell receptor beta chains below were found in one sample sequenced in a study of T-cell reconstitution after alpha-beta-depleted transplantation in children. Library preparation (for TCRbeta) was performed with unique molecular identifiers. TCRdb reanalysed the PCR reads using MiXCR and keeps one entry per CDR3 protein. Among 500,000 to 650,000 distinct CDR3 sequences, approximately 10% were seen once, and the ten largest hold 13% to 15%. Sample: PBMCs, mostly from graft donor cells, taken 180 days after TCRalphabeta/CD19-depleted stem cell transplant. The source of these receptors is a female patient aged 2-9 years who had a stem cell transplant for aplastic anemia, so the T cells may come from the graft donor.

This clonotype appeared a few times. The genes are TRBV20-1 and TRBJ2-7; 7 positions match TRBD2. Trimming removed 2 bases from V and 5 bases from J; junction bases left unmatched: 6. The germline gives CDR1 DFQATT, CDR2 SNEGSKA (reference sequence). The CDR3 sequence is 13 residues long. In DNA form, the CDR3 reads TGCAGTGCTAGACGAGCGGGAAGAAACGAGCAGTACGTC. Its protein product is CSARRAGRNEQYV.

This clonotype was seen a handful of times. The chain couples TRBV2 to TRBJ2-1; TRBD2 agrees at 7 bases. V shed 4 bases and J 6 bases; nucleotides not matched to a gene: 12. The CDR3 totals 16 residues. The germline CDR1 and CDR2 sequences are SNHLY and FYNNEI. This CDR3 is CASSVPSGLVFNEQFF. The CDR3 coding sequence is TGTGCCAGCAGTGTCCCTAGCGGATTGGTGTTCAATGAGCAGTTCTTC.

This clonotype appeared a few times. V gene TRBV12-3 or TRBV12-4 combines with J gene TRBJ2-3; D ambiguous. This CDR3 spans 12 amino acids. Trimming cost V 8 bases and J 6 bases, with 12 bases left between them. CDR3 in amino acids: CASDVDGDTQYF. The DNA for the CDR3 is TGTGCCAGCGACGTAGACGGGGATACGCAGTATTTT.

The sample holds many counts of this clonotype. The J gene is TRBJ2-4, the V gene TRBV2; 7 nucleotides agree with TRBD2. The trim removed 1 base at V and 3 bases at J, leaving 9 bases unmatched. The CDR3 totals 17 residues. The germline CDR1 and CDR2 sequences are SNHLY and FYNNEI. The CDR3 loop is CASSEGRLASDKNIQYF. The CDR3 DNA reads as TGTGCCAGCAGTGAAGGACGACTAGCTAGTGACAAAAACATTCAGTACTTC.

There are a few counts of this clonotype. V is TRBV4-3 and J is TRBJ1-1; 7 bases line up with TRBD1. V was pared by 4 bases and J by 6 bases, with 17 bases of the junction left unmatched. The CDR3 is made up of 17 amino acids. Germline loops: CDR1 LGHNA, CDR2 YSLEER. CDR3 nucleotide sequence: TGCGCCAGCAGCCCCCGCCCGCCCGGGACAGTTAGTCCTGAAGCTTTCTTT. It specifies CASSPRPPGTVSPEAFF.

The chain joins TRBV7-2 to TRBJ2-3; D possibly corresponds to TRBD2 (5 bases). The CDR3 totals 13 residues. Trimming took off 5 bases at V and 3 bases at J, with 9 bases between the two ends. Per germline, CDR1 SGHTA and CDR2 FQGNSA. The CDR3 region is CASSPQRTDTQYF. Written as DNA, the CDR3 is TGTGCCAGCAGCCCCCAGCGGACAGATACGCAGTATTTT. The complete variable domain, with remaining parts taken from reference TRBV7-2 and TRBJ2-3, reads GAGVSQSPSNKVTEKGKDVELRCDPISGHTALYWYRQSLGQGLEFLIYFQGNSAPDKSGLPSDRFSAERTGGSVSTLTIQRTQQEDSAVYLCASSPQRTDTQYFGPGTRLTVL.

The sample holds many counts of this clonotype. The chain joins TRBV7-9 to TRBJ2-3; D assignment may be TRBD1 or TRBD2 (5 bases each). CDR3 length: 14 amino acids. The germline CDR1 and CDR2 sequences are SEHNR and FQNEAQ (reference sequence). V gave up 1 base and J gave up 4 bases, with 9 bases separating them. The CDR3 loop is CASSLDGAADTQYF. The CDR3, as DNA: TGTGCCAGCAGCTTAGACGGGGCCGCAGATACGCAGTATTTT.

This clonotype was recorded a few times. V usage is TRBV30 and J usage is TRBJ1-5, with no clear D. CDR1 GTSNPN and CDR2 SVGIG come from the germline V gene (reference sequence). V was shortened by 5 bases and J by 4 bases, with 3 bases between the two germline ends. There are 10 residues in the CDR3. CDR3 nucleotides: TGTGCCTGGGCGAATCAGCCCCAGCATTTT. Translating it yields CAWANQPQHF.

The chain recombines TRBV10-2 with TRBJ1-2, with D unresolved. Trimming removed 3 bases from V and 8 bases from J, with 16 bases in between. Looked up from germline, CDR1 is WSHSY and CDR2 is SAAADI. This CDR3 is 14 amino acids long. CDR3 in DNA: TGCGCCAGCAGTGAAACTTGGGATTGGAACGGCTACACCTTC. Amino acid sequence: CASSETWDWNGYTF.

This clonotype was observed many times. The chain links TRBV7-2 to TRBJ2-7, with D perhaps TRBD1 (6 bases). Trimming shortened V by 4 bases and J by 2 bases, and 15 bases separated the two germline ends. CDR3 length: 15 amino acids. CDR1 SGHTA and CDR2 FQGNSA come from the germline V gene. CDR3: CASSSRRTATYEQYF. The CDR3, as DNA: TGTGCCAGCAGCTCCCGCCGGACAGCAACCTACGAGCAGTACTTC.

This clonotype has only a few counts. CDR3 sequence (DNA): TGTGCCAGCATCGGCGCAGGGTTCCTAATCGAGACCCAGTACTTC. Protein: CASIGAGFLIETQYF. J is TRBJ2-5 and V is TRBV25-1; D is perhaps TRBD1 (5 bases). Trimming removed 7 bases at V and 5 bases at J, with 20 bases between. Germline V gene data show CDR1 as MGHDK and CDR2 as SYGVNS. The CDR3 runs 15 residues.

This chain uses TRBV11-2 with TRBJ1-3; D gene ambiguous. Germline assignment: CDR1 SGHAT and CDR2 FQNNGV. CDR3 length equals 12 residues. V shed 7 bases and J shed 1 base, with 5 bases lying between them. CDR3 region: CASTVSGNTIYF. Here the CDR3 DNA reads TGTGCCAGCACTGTTTCTGGAAACACCATATATTTT.

This sequence joins TRBV18 and TRBJ2-7, with D maybe TRBD2 (6 bases). V lost 1 base to trimming and J lost 6 bases, with 25 bases between them. Per the germline V gene, CDR1 is KGHSH and CDR2 is LQKENI. The CDR3 sequence is 18 residues long. CDR3 sequence (DNA): TGTGCCAGCTCACCACTCTATCTAACTAGCATCGGAGTAGGCGAGCAGTACTTC. Amino acid sequence: CASSPLYLTSIGVGEQYF.

The chain carries TRBV3-1 and TRBJ1-2; D is ambiguous. This CDR3 is 15 amino acids long. V lost 1 base, J lost 1 base, and 10 bases lay in between. The germline CDR1 and CDR2 sequences are LGHDT and YNNKEL (reference sequence). As DNA, the CDR3 is TGTGCCAGCAGCCAAGGGGTGTCGGTTAACTATGGCTACACCTTC. Protein product: CASSQGVSVNYGYTF. Full variable domain (outside the CDR3, taken from reference TRBV3-1 and TRBJ1-2): DTAVSQTPKYLVTQMGNDKSIKCEQNLGHDTMYWYKQDSKKFLKIMFSYNNKELIINETVPNRFSPKSPDKAHLNLHINSLELGDSAVYFCASSQGVSVNYGYTFGSGTRLTVV.

The V gene is TRBV24-1, the J gene TRBJ2-7; no clear D gene. This CDR3 is built from 15 residues. The ends were cut back, 3 bases at V and 1 base at J, with 12 bases in the middle. Germline lookup yields CDR1 KGHDR and CDR2 SFDVKD. CDR3 DNA sequence: TGTGCCACCAGTGATGCTGTCGGAAAATCCTACGAGCAGTACTTC. Its translation: CATSDAVGKSYEQYF.

Only a few counts were recorded for this clonotype. The chain uses TRBV20-1 and TRBJ2-1; 12 nucleotides match TRBD2. Germline trimming cut 0 bases from V and 1 base from J; bases unmatched to any gene: 10. The CDR3 totals 19 residues. The germline CDR1 and CDR2 sequences are DFQATT and SNEGSKA (reference sequence). This CDR3 is CSARDPSGTSGSSYNEQFF. CDR3 sequence (DNA): TGCAGTGCTAGAGATCCCTCGGGGACTAGCGGGTCGTCCTACAATGAGCAGTTCTTC.

The rearrangement uses TRBV18 and TRBJ1-2, with no clear D. The CDR3 consists of 12 residues. Germline lookup yields CDR1 KGHSH and CDR2 LQKENI. V was trimmed by 6 bases and J by 2 bases, leaving 7 bases between them. The CDR3 coding sequence is TGTGCCAGCTCTGACATAAACTATGGCTACACCTTC. Translating it yields CASSDINYGYTF.

This clonotype was counted between two and nine times. The chain joins TRBV15 to TRBJ1-1; TRBD1 is a possible D gene (5 bases). The ends were cut back, 5 bases at V and 5 bases at J, with 9 bases in the middle. The CDR3 is made up of 12 amino acids. The germline gives CDR1 LNHNV, CDR2 YYDKDF (reference sequence). CDR3 loop: CATSGKGTEAFF. Written as DNA, the CDR3 is TGTGCCACCAGCGGAAAGGGGACTGAAGCTTTCTTT.

The CDR3 DNA sequence: TGTGCCAGCGGACAGATTAGCGGGATCCCCAATGAGCAGTTCTTC. Translated: CASGQISGIPNEQFF. The chain has TRBV7-9 and TRBJ2-1; TRBD2 agrees at 8 bases. CDR3 length: 15 residues. The J segment lost 6 bases and the V segment lost 8 bases, leaving 12 bases of the junction unmatched. CDR1 and CDR2 from the germline V gene are SEHNR and FQNEAQ (reference sequence).

This clonotype was counted at least ten times. The chain uses TRBV20-1 and TRBJ2-1, with TRBD2 matching over 8 bases. The CDR3 spans 14 residues. Germline V gene lookup returns CDR1 DFQATT and CDR2 SNEGSKA (reference sequence). Trimming cost V 6 bases and J 0 bases; bases outside gene matches: 4. CDR3 amino acids: CSASSGSSYNEQFF. The CDR3 nucleotides read TGCAGTGCCTCAAGCGGGAGCTCCTACAATGAGCAGTTCTTC.

In this sample, this clonotype turned up many times. The CDR3 sequence: CASSLYGTGGYEAFF. The CDR3 DNA is TGTGCCAGCAGCTTATACGGGACAGGGGGATATGAAGCTTTCTTT. The rearrangement joins TRBV7-3 to TRBJ1-1; 11 bases match TRBD1. The germline gives CDR1 SGHTA, CDR2 FQGTGA. The CDR3 extends over 15 amino acids. V was clipped by 2 bases and J by 7 bases; unmatched bases: 6.